This T cell receptor beta chain came from a study of shared clonotypes between healthy human individuals. Study-level findings and limits: Clonotypes shared by all four donors outscored non-shared clonotypes in generation probability.

Each subset's genomic DNA was shared equally among a number of immunoSEQ plates. The repertoire was sequenced with immunoSEQ multiplex PCR; TCRdb's copy has only in-frame clones and lacks some. The sample includes about 680,000 clones, just over 90% of them seen just once. The CDR3 is made up of 14 amino acids. V shed 0 bases, J shed 13 bases, and the junction held 12 bases outside the gene matches. Germline V gene data show CDR1 as LGHNA and CDR2 as YSLEER. Naive CD8 cells comprised CD45RO-negative, CCR7-positively selected cells, excluding terminally differentiated effector memory CD45RA+ cells. With respect to this clone: As yet, its antigen is unknown.

The TCR comes from a man aged 30 to 45 in good health. The specimen was naive CD8+ T cells sorted from blood. The chain uses TRBV4-3 and TRBJ2-7; 7 positions agree with TRBD2. In DNA, the CDR3 is TGCGCCAGCAGCCAAGATGGAAGGAGCGGGGCCTTTTACTTC. As protein: CASSQDGRSGAFYF.